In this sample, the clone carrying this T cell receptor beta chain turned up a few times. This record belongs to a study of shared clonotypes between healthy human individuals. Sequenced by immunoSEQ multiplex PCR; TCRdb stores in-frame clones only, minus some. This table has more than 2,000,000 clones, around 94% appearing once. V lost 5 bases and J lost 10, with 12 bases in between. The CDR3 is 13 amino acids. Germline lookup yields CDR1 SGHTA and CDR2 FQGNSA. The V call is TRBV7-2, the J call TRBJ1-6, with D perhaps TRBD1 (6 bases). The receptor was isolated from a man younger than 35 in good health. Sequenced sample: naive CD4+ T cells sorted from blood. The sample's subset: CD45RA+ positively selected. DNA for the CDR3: TGTGCCAGCAGCCCACCGGACAGCTCACCCCTCCACTTT. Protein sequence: CASSPPDSSPLHF.